In its sample, the clone carrying this TCR beta chain was seen a few times. Its matching antigen is unknown. Per the germline V gene, CDR1 is KGHSH and CDR2 is LQKENI. The CDR3 is 15 amino acids. With V trimmed by 1 base and J by 5 bases, 2 bases remained unmatched. With a J-beta primer mix and a sample-barcoded 5' primer, a second PCR ran about 7 to 12 cycles. Every cDNA molecule carried a tag from a template-switch adaptor bearing 12 random nucleotides. TCRdb reprocessed the 5' RACE reads with MiXCR, giving one entry per CDR3 protein. The repertoire holds hundreds of thousands of distinct CDR3 sequences, with around 52% as singletons. The data were obtained in a study of blood T cells in healthy people across ages. Study-level points and caveats: Donors of long life had a larger count of naive CD4+ cells and greater diversity than aged donors.

The chain uses TRBV18 and TRBJ1-4; TRBD1 aligns across 9 bases. Sequencing was carried out using blood. The sequence was obtained from a woman of 80 years or more in good health. CDR3 sequence reads: CASSPRGQGNEKLFF. DNA for the CDR3: TGTGCCAGCTCACCACGAGGACAGGGGAATGAAAAACTGTTTTTT.